This T cell receptor (beta chain) was profiled in a study of T cell responses to AZD1222 COVID-19 vaccine. The assay was immunoSEQ multiplex PCR, and TCRdb's table has in-frame clones only and misses some. The table includes about 100,000 clones, around 87% detected once. The receptor's source is an adult in good health. This sample comprised peripheral blood, obtained on day 0 of MenACWY control vaccination.

CDR3 DNA sequence: TGTGCCACCAGTGACCCCCGGGGCCCCCAAGAGACCCAGTACTTC. As protein: CATSDPRGPQETQYF. The chain carries TRBV24-1 and TRBJ2-5; D tentatively fits TRBD1 or TRBD2 (5 bases each). V was cut by 4 bases and J by 1 base, with 12 bases left in between. CDR1 and CDR2 (germline): KGHDR, SFDVKD. This CDR3 is built from 15 residues.